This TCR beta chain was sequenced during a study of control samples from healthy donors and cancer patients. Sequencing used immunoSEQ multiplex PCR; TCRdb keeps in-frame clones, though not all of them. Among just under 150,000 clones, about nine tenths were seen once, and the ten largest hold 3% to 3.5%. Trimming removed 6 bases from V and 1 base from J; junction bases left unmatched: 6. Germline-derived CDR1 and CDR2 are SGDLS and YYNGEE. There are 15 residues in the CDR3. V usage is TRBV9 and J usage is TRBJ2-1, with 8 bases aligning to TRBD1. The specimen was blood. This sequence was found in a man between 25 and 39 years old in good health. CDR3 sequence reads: CASKLGQDSYNEQFF. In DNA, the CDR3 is TGTGCCAGCAAACTGGGACAGGATTCCTACAATGAGCAGTTCTTC.